The sequence of this T cell receptor beta chain was determined in a study of shared clonotypes between healthy human individuals. Some 27,000 T cell genomes, or about 0.2 ug DNA, went into the sorted-subset replicate PCRs. TCRdb's table, derived via immunoSEQ multiplex PCR, lists solely in-frame clones and lacks some. The profile shows over 850,000 clones, about four fifths of them singletons. V was clipped by 1 base and J by 5 bases, with 13 bases between them. The CDR3 is 15 amino acids. The germline CDR1 and CDR2 sequences are SGHAT and FQNNGV. Sequencing used memory CD4+ T cells from PBMCs. Subset here: CD45RA-negative fraction. The J gene is TRBJ2-3, the V gene TRBV11-2; tentative D call: TRBD2 (6 bases). This TCR was recovered from a man between 18 and 35 years old in good health. Some clones in this sample may be carry-over from other donors' samples. This CDR3 is CASSLGGGMVDTQYF. In DNA, the CDR3 is TGTGCCAGCAGCTTAGGTGGCGGGATGGTAGATACGCAGTATTTT.